This entry describes one T cell receptor beta chain. Its antigen is not identified. This sample's time point: after neoadjuvant nivolumab, at surgical resection. This CDR3 has 15 amino acids. CDR1 SNHLY and CDR2 FYNNEI come from the germline V gene. The V and J ends lost 3 bases and 0 bases respectively, with 10 bases between them. The sample comes from a study of neoadjuvant anti-PD-1 for oral cavity cancer. Libraries were prepared by immunoSEQ multiplex PCR; TCRdb keeps only in-frame clonotypes and omits some of them. Found here are 72,000 or so clones, roughly nine tenths of them singletons; the top ten hold around 2.8%. Study observations and caveats: PBMC Gini-index clonality exceeded responders' in non-responders post-nivolumab.

The chain couples TRBV2 to TRBJ2-3; no definite D call. The sequenced sample was PBMCs, obtained after nivolumab (anti-PD-1) treatment. This receptor was taken from a person aged 35-80 years with oral cavity squamous cell carcinoma. The CDR3 here is CASSDGVPSTDTQYF. The DNA for the CDR3 is TGTGCCAGCAGTGATGGGGTCCCTAGCACAGATACGCAGTATTTT.